Described below is a single T cell receptor (beta chain) sequence and its context. This clone's antigen is unknown. Base qualities are missing; no much larger clone stands one base away. The CDR3 spans 15 residues, from the cysteine through the phenylalanine. Only the CDR3 DNA stays, 45 bases, in frame from base 1. V and J lose 0 bases and 0 bases, and a span of 7 bases separates them. The germline V gene yields SGHRS for CDR1 and YFSETQ for CDR2. This sample was included in a study of T-cell reconstitution after alpha-beta-depleted transplantation in children (dated by TCRdb to about 2016). Some background on the complete study: Using TCR repertoire profiling, the study followed T-cell immune reconstitution in a quantitative way in children after TCRalphabeta/CD19-depleted allogeneic hematopoietic cell transplantation.

What the authors observed across the whole study: The high TCRbeta diversity at day 60 in some patients was ascribed to recipient T cells and intrathymic progenitors that had survived conditioning. The apparently early recovery of alphabetaT-cell counts about two months after transplant reportedly depended on only several hundred rapidly expanded clones that came from non-depleted graft cells. Over the following months the frequencies of hyperexpanded clones went down, and after one year T-cell counts and TCRbeta diversity were mostly credited to newly produced T cells.

The treatment or condition label, read with the paper, signifies: allogeneic hematopoietic cell transplantation with graft depleted of TCRalphabeta T cells and CD19 B cells. TCRalphabeta/CD19-depleted allogeneic hematopoietic cell grafts were given to the transplant recipients, all of whom were children. Receptor libraries were prepared by PCR. The sample was run on an Illumina HiSeq 2500. Molecular barcoding was employed in the preparation of TCR libraries, with unique molecular identifiers being used to normalize TCRbeta repertoire quantification. Clones were called with MiXCR by TCRdb after fastp trimmed the public reads at Q25, and only in-frame beta chains were retained. When rows share a CDR3 protein, they turn into one entry using the most common DNA and genes. Present in this sample are hundreds of thousands of distinct CDR3 sequences, roughly 15% of which were seen just once. Jointly, the top ten make up just under 5% of the sample.

The sequence came from a male patient younger than 18 who had a stem cell transplant for acute lymphoblastic leukemia, so the T cells may come from the graft donor. Sample: PBMCs, mostly from graft donor cells, taken 360 days after TCRalphabeta/CD19-depleted stem cell transplant. The V and J genes are TRBV5-1 and TRBJ1-3; the D gene is not confidently resolved. The sequence in DNA is TGCGCCAGCAGCTTGGACGGCCGCTCTGGAAACACCATATATTTT. Its amino acids are CASSLDGRSGNTIYF.